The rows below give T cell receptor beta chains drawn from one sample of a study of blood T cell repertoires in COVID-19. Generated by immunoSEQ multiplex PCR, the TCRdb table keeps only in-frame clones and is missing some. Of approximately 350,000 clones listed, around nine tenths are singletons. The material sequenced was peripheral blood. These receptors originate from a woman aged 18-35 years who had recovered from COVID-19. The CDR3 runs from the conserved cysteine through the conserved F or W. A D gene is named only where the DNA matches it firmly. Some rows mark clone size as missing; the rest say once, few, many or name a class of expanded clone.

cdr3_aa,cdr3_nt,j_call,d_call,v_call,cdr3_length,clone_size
CAWRPGTEGTDTQYF,TGTGCCTGGAGGCCCGGGACAGAAGGTACAGATACGCAGTATTTT,TRBJ2-3,TRBD1,TRBV30,15,once
CASSPLGGSSYNEQFF,TGCGCCAGCAGCCCCCTGGGTGGGAGCTCCTACAATGAGCAGTTCTTC,TRBJ2-1,NA,TRBV5-1,16,NA
CASSLTGTSTSKQFF,TGTGCCAGCAGCTTGACCGGGACCTCGACTAGCAAGCAGTTCTTC,TRBJ2-1,TRBD2,TRBV7-2,15,NA
CASSGGLLNTGELFF,TGTGCCAGCAGCGGGGGACTATTGAACACCGGGGAGCTGTTTTTT,TRBJ2-2,TRBD2,TRBV5-8,15,NA
CAWGQGLDGYTF,TGTGCCTGGGGACAGGGGCTGGATGGCTACACCTTC,TRBJ1-2,TRBD1,TRBV30,12,NA
CASSAQQGSSYNEQFF,TGTGCCAGCAGCGCACAACAGGGGAGCTCCTACAATGAGCAGTTCTTC,TRBJ2-1,TRBD1,TRBV7-9,16,NA
CASSLAGTATTYNEQFF,TGTGCCAGCAGCTTAGCCGGGACTGCTACCACCTACAATGAGCAGTTCTTC,TRBJ2-1,NA,TRBV11-2,17,NA
CATSRDQVSLSSYNEQFF,TGTGCCACCAGCAGAGATCAGGTGTCTTTGAGCTCCTACAATGAGCAGTTCTTC,TRBJ2-1,NA,TRBV15,18,NA
CASSLKVSDEQFF,TGTGCCAGCAGTTTGAAGGTGAGCGATGAGCAGTTCTTC,TRBJ2-1,NA,TRBV12-3/TRBV12-4,13,NA
CASSYFRRVGYGYTF,TGTGCCAGCAGTTACTTTCGCAGGGTCGGCTATGGCTACACCTTC,TRBJ1-2,NA,TRBV6-5,15,NA
CASTITGGSYNSPLHF,TGTGCCAGTACTATAACAGGGGGCTCCTATAATTCACCCCTCCACTTT,TRBJ1-6,TRBD1,TRBV19,16,few
CASSQVYRDIYNEQFF,TGCGCCAGCAGCCAAGTTTACCGGGACATATACAATGAGCAGTTCTTC,TRBJ2-1,NA,TRBV4-1,16,once
CASRRTGRNEQFF,TGTGCCAGCAGAAGGACAGGGCGGAATGAGCAGTTCTTC,TRBJ2-1,TRBD1,TRBV6-5,13,NA
CASSLQGKMNTEAFF,TGTGCCAGCAGCCTACAGGGAAAAATGAACACTGAAGCTTTCTTT,TRBJ1-1,NA,TRBV3-1/TRBV3-2,15,NA
CASSPGQEETQYF,TGTGCCAGCTCACCCGGACAAGAAGAGACCCAGTACTTC,TRBJ2-5,NA,TRBV18,13,NA
CASSLRQRETGEQFF,TGTGCCAGCAGCTTACGTCAGCGGGAGACCGGTGAGCAGTTCTTC,TRBJ2-1,TRBD2,TRBV7-9,15,NA
CASSRLVGNEQFF,TGTGCCAGTAGCCGACTAGTAGGCAATGAGCAGTTCTTC,TRBJ2-1,NA,TRBV19,13,NA
CASIFPGGNTIYF,TGTGCCAGTATTTTCCCAGGTGGAAACACCATATATTTT,TRBJ1-3,NA,TRBV19,13,NA
CSASAETQYF,TGCAGTGCTAGTGCGGAGACCCAGTACTTC,TRBJ2-5,NA,TRBV20-1,10,NA
CAISDGQGGTEAFF,TGTGCCATCAGTGACGGACAGGGGGGGACTGAAGCTTTCTTT,TRBJ1-1,TRBD1,TRBV10-3,14,NA
CASSTGNEAFF,TGTGCCAGCAGCACAGGTAATGAAGCTTTCTTT,TRBJ1-1,NA,TRBV6-5,11,NA
CASRQTGSNNYGYTF,TGTGCCAGCAGACAGACAGGGTCCAATAACTATGGCTACACCTTC,TRBJ1-2,TRBD1,TRBV6-4,15,few
CATNSYQSLVSGANVLTF,TGTGCCACCAACTCTTACCAATCCCTAGTGTCGGGGGCCAACGTCCTGACTTTC,TRBJ2-6,NA,TRBV24-1,18,NA
CASSFLISSRRANEQFF,TGTGCCAGCAGTTTTCTCATTTCTAGCAGGAGGGCCAATGAGCAGTTCTTC,TRBJ2-1,NA,TRBV6-2/TRBV6-3,17,NA
CASSKGHLMTNYGYTF,TGTGCCAGCAGCAAGGGGCACCTTATGACCAACTATGGCTACACCTTC,TRBJ1-2,NA,TRBV7-9,16,once
CASSQRAVYNEQFF,TGTGCCAGCAGCCAGCGGGCCGTCTACAATGAGCAGTTCTTC,TRBJ2-1,NA,TRBV9,14,NA
CASSSKQTSSYNEQFF,TGTGCCAGCAGCTCCAAACAGACTAGCTCCTACAATGAGCAGTTCTTC,TRBJ2-1,NA,TRBV27,16,once
CASSKEWAGRTKNIQYF,TGTGCCAGCAGCAAAGAATGGGCAGGGAGGACCAAAAACATTCAGTACTTC,TRBJ2-4,NA,TRBV21-1,17,NA
CSVGLAGVSYNEQFF,TGCAGCGTTGGACTAGCGGGAGTGTCCTACAATGAGCAGTTCTTC,TRBJ2-1,TRBD2,TRBV29-1,15,NA
CASSLGQGPLTEAFF,TGTGCCAGCAGCTTAGGCCAGGGGCCGCTCACTGAAGCTTTCTTT,TRBJ1-1,NA,TRBV7-9,15,NA
CAITGGGRIFDGYTF,TGTGCCATCACCGGGGGGGGACGGATTTTTGATGGCTACACCTTC,TRBJ1-2,NA,TRBV10-3,15,NA
CASSTGTGGLNEKLFF,TGTGCCAGTAGTACCGGGACAGGGGGCCTTAATGAAAAACTGTTTTTT,TRBJ1-4,TRBD1,TRBV19,16,NA